Listed here are 29 T cell receptor beta chains from one sample, sequenced in a study of identical twins' blood T cells. Each CDR3 protein is one row after TCRdb ran MiXCR on the 5' RACE reads. The sample has 300,000 to 450,000 distinct CDR3 sequences; around 30% are singletons. Specimen: PBMCs. These receptor sequences come from a woman aged 18 to 55 in good health.

Ten or more counts support this clonotype. The chain uses TRBV15 and TRBJ1-1; D call uncertain. This CDR3 region has 12 residues. The germline gives CDR1 LNHNV, CDR2 YYDKDF (reference sequence). V was shortened by 8 bases and J by 0 bases, with 7 bases between the two germline ends. The CDR3, as DNA: TGTGCCACCCGGAGCATGAACACTGAAGCTTTCTTT. Translated, it gives CATRSMNTEAFF.

The genes are TRBV13 and TRBJ1-2; 7 bases are a match to TRBD1. Per the germline V gene, CDR1 is PRHDT and CDR2 is FYEKMQ (reference sequence). The V and J ends lost 4 bases and 5 bases, in that order; junction bases with no gene match: 10. The CDR3 has 15 amino acids. The DNA of the CDR3 is TGTGCCAGCAGCTCGGGACAGAGTAACTATTATGGCTACACCTTC. Amino acid sequence: CASSSGQSNYYGYTF.

V is TRBV12-3 or TRBV12-4 and J is TRBJ1-5; D perhaps matches TRBD1 (6 bases). This CDR3 region has 18 residues. The germline V and J ends were trimmed by 0 bases and 0 bases, with 15 bases remaining between them. The CDR3 here is CASSLAHKQGYSNQPQHF. For the CDR3, the DNA is TGTGCCAGCAGTTTAGCCCATAAACAGGGATATAGCAATCAGCCCCAGCATTTT.

A few counts support this clonotype. This chain joins TRBV18 and TRBJ2-1, with a tentative D call TRBD2 (6 bases). The CDR3 sequence is 19 residues long. The ends were cut back, 2 bases at V and 4 bases at J, with 24 bases in the middle. CDR1 is KGHSH and CDR2 is LQKENI in the germline V gene. CDR3 in DNA: TGTGCCAGCTCACCATTTTCCAGCTCCAACGCGCGGGAATACAATGAGCAGTTCTTC. Translation gives CASSPFSSSNAREYNEQFF.

This clonotype showed up many times. This chain joins TRBV28 and TRBJ1-6; D ambiguous. Germline lookup yields CDR1 MDHEN and CDR2 SYDVKM. V lost 4 bases and J lost 11, with 0 bases in between. The CDR3 totals 9 residues. CDR3 coding DNA: TGTGCCAGCAGTTCACCCCTCCACTTT. It specifies CASSSPLHF.

This clonotype was counted only a few times. This chain joins TRBV20-1 and TRBJ1-2, with D possibly matching TRBD1 (5 bases). Between the trimmed V and J ends, which lost 5 bases and 5 bases, there was a span of 15 bases. There are 13 residues in the CDR3. The V gene's germline CDR1 is DFQATT and CDR2 SNEGSKA (reference sequence). The CDR3 nucleotides are TGCAGTGCTGGGACCTTCATTGGGTATGGCTACACCTTC. Its protein product is CSAGTFIGYGYTF.

Only a few counts were recorded for this clonotype. The rearrangement joins TRBV19 to TRBJ1-5, with 9 bases that match TRBD1. J lost 6 bases, V lost 3 bases, and 9 bases had no gene match. The CDR3 sequence is 16 residues long. The V gene's germline CDR1 is LNHDA and CDR2 SQIVND (reference sequence). In nucleotides, the CDR3 is TGTGCCAGTAGTATCCCGGGACAGGGAGGCATTCAGCCCCAGCATTTT. Translated, it gives CASSIPGQGGIQPQHF.

This clonotype was detected a few times. The rearrangement joins TRBV6-2 or TRBV6-3 to TRBJ1-1; D may be TRBD1 (6 bases). V dropped 6 bases and J dropped 0 bases, with 14 bases sitting between them. Per germline, CDR1 MNHEY and CDR2 SVGEGT. The CDR3 is made up of 15 amino acids. This chain's CDR3 is CASRTGQFMNTEAFF. The CDR3 DNA is TGTGCCAGCAGGACCGGACAGTTCATGAACACTGAAGCTTTCTTT.

The sample holds a few counts of this clonotype. The chain carries TRBV20-1 and TRBJ2-3, with a tentative D call TRBD1 (6 bases). Germline CDR1 reads DFQATT; CDR2 reads SNEGSKA (reference sequence). The CDR3 consists of 15 residues. Trimming pared 6 bases from V and 2 bases from J, leaving 18 bases between. The CDR3 region has the DNA TGCAGTGCCCCGCCAGGGTTGGGGGCCACAGATACGCAGTATTTT. Its protein is CSAPPGLGATDTQYF.

The CDR3 bases are TGTGCCAGCAGCGCGGGACAAATCTCCTACGAGCAGTGCTTC. It translates to CASSAGQISYEQCF. The chain combines TRBV21-1 with TRBJ2-7; no check of the table's D call, TRBD1, against the DNA was made. TRBV21-1 is listed as a pseudogene. This CDR3 comprises 14 residues.

This clonotype was seen repeatedly, ten times or more. The rearrangement joins TRBV3-1 to TRBJ1-1, with 7 nucleotides matching TRBD1. The ends lost 1 base at V and 7 bases at J; junction bases unmatched: 15. Germline V gene data show CDR1 as LGHDT and CDR2 as YNNKEL (reference sequence). The CDR3 is 17 residues long. For the CDR3, the DNA is TGTGCCAGCAGCCAAGGGGACGTGGGACAGCACCAAATTGAAGCTTTCTTT. Amino acid sequence: CASSQGDVGQHQIEAFF.

V gene TRBV29-1 combines with J gene TRBJ2-1; D call uncertain. CDR1 SQVTM and CDR2 ANQGSEA come from the germline V gene. The V end lost 6 bases, the J end lost 5 bases, and 8 bases lay between the germline ends. There are 11 residues in the CDR3. The CDR3 loop reads CSVDGHNEQFF. Here the CDR3 DNA reads TGCAGCGTCGACGGGCACAATGAGCAGTTCTTC.

In its sample, this clonotype was seen many times. This chain joins TRBV11-3 and TRBJ2-3, with D unclear. The length of the CDR3 is 13 residues. The germline V and J ends were trimmed by 5 bases and 2 bases, with 8 bases remaining between them. Per germline, CDR1 SGHNT and CDR2 YENEEA. CDR3 residues: CASSTVVTDTQYF. CDR3 nucleotides: TGTGCCAGCAGCACGGTTGTCACAGATACGCAGTATTTT.

Ten or more counts support this clonotype. V and J are TRBV6-1 and TRBJ1-5; D is possibly TRBD1 (6 bases). Germline CDR1 and CDR2: MNHNS and SASEGT. CDR3 size: 13 residues. The V gene lost 6 bases and the J gene lost 10 bases, with 16 bases spanning the gap. The CDR3 bases are TGTGCCAGCAGCACCGACAGGTTATATCCCCAGCATTTT. Translation gives CASSTDRLYPQHF.

The sample holds one count of this clonotype. The gene calls are TRBV27 and TRBJ2-2; D gene ambiguous. V was pared by 1 base and J by 5 bases, with 11 bases between. Germline lookup yields CDR1 MNHEY and CDR2 SMNVEV (reference sequence). The CDR3 loop spans 15 amino acids. The CDR3 is CASSLFSQWTGELFF. The CDR3 nucleotides read TGTGCCAGCAGTTTATTCTCACAGTGGACCGGGGAGCTGTTTTTT.

The rearrangement uses TRBV6-5 and TRBJ1-2; TRBD1 might be the D (6 bases). V was clipped by 6 bases and J by 5 bases, with 16 bases between them. Germline lookup yields CDR1 MNHEY and CDR2 SVGAGI. This CDR3 comprises 14 residues. The CDR3 DNA sequence: TGTGCCAGCAGAGCCGGGACAACCATGTATGGCTACACCTTC. Its protein is CASRAGTTMYGYTF.

The table lists this clonotype with a few counts. The rearrangement joins TRBV5-6 to TRBJ2-3, with D tentatively TRBD1 (5 bases). The CDR3 covers 13 residues. V was pared by 3 bases and J by 2 bases, with 7 bases between. Per the germline V gene, CDR1 is SGHDT and CDR2 is YYEEEE. CDR3 DNA: TGTGCCAGCAGCTCCGGACACACAGATACGCAGTATTTT. Amino acid sequence: CASSSGHTDTQYF.

Regarding this clonotype: A much larger clone sits a single nucleotide away, making a read error possible. The rearrangement joins TRBV29-1 to TRBJ1-1; D possibly corresponds to TRBD1 (6 bases). Trimming removed 6 bases at V and 4 bases at J, with 27 bases between. The germline CDR1 and CDR2 sequences are SQVTM and ANQGSEA. The CDR3 is 17 residues long. CDR3: CSVKGTSRGLMSTEAFF. CDR3 nucleotide sequence: TGCAGCGTCAAAGGCACCTCCCGGGGGCTAATGAGCACTGAAGCTTTCTTT.

CDR3 DNA sequence: TGCGCCAGCAGCCAAGTCCCCAGGTCCGACACTGAAGCTTTCTTT. This gives the protein CASSQVPRSDTEAFF. The chain is built from TRBV4-3 and TRBJ1-1; D is ambiguous. V lost 1 base, J lost 3 bases, and 12 bases lay in between. Germline V gives CDR1 LGHNA, CDR2 YSLEER. The CDR3 contains 15 residues.

Concerning this clonotype: Just one base apart from a much larger clone, this may be a read error. The genes are TRBV28 and TRBJ2-1; no clear D gene. Per germline, CDR1 MDHEN and CDR2 SYDVKM. CDR3 length: 11 amino acids. CDR3 residues: CSSTNGIEQFF. For the CDR3, the DNA is TGTTCCAGCACCAATGGGATTGAGCAGTTCTTC. The full variable domain, its missing parts supplied by reference TRBV28 and TRBJ2-1, is DVKVTQSSRYLVKRTGEKVFLECVQDMDHENMFWYRQDPGLGLRLIYFSYDVKMKEKGDIPEGYSVSREKKERFSLILESASTNQTSMYLCSSTNGIEQFFGPGTRLTVL.

The rearrangement links TRBV2 to TRBJ1-1; possibly TRBD1 for D (6 bases). Trimming shortened V by 8 bases and J by 4 bases, and 17 bases separated the two germline ends. The CDR3 runs to 14 residues. In germline, CDR1 is SNHLY, CDR2 FYNNEI. CDR3 in DNA: TGTGCCAGCGGAAAACAGGGTTGGGGCACTGAAGCTTTCTTT. Translated: CASGKQGWGTEAFF. Full variable domain (rest looked up from reference TRBV2 and TRBJ1-1): EPEVTQTPSHQVTQMGQEVILRCVPISNHLYFYWYRQILGQKVEFLVSFYNNEISEKSEIFDDQFSVERPDGSNFTLKIRSTKLEDSAMYFCASGKQGWGTEAFFGQGTRLTVV.

The chain links TRBV11-2 to TRBJ1-1, with D unclear. This CDR3 has 13 amino acids. Germline V gives CDR1 SGHAT, CDR2 FQNNGV. V lost 2 bases and J 3 bases, leaving 7 bases between the germline ends. Written as DNA, the CDR3 is TGTGCCAGCAGCTTAAGTCAGTACACTGAAGCTTTCTTT. Translating it yields CASSLSQYTEAFF.

This chain links TRBV2 with TRBJ2-3; D is tentatively TRBD1 or TRBD2 (5 bases each). In germline, CDR1 is SNHLY, CDR2 FYNNEI. V dropped 8 bases and J dropped 8 bases, with 17 bases sitting between them. The CDR3 consists of 13 residues. CDR3: CASLLSGAGTQYF. CDR3 DNA: TGTGCCAGCTTATTATCTGGGGCGGGTACGCAGTATTTT.

Regarding this clonotype: One junction end disagrees with the germline gene, perhaps due to a read error. The chain has TRBV3-1 and TRBJ2-5; D call uncertain. Per the germline V gene, CDR1 is LGHDT and CDR2 is YNNKEL (reference sequence). This CDR3 has 12 amino acids. The CDR3 DNA is TGTGCCAGCAGCCAAGATCTGTCAGACGGCCACTTC. Translation: CASSQDLSDGHF.

This clonotype was seen many times. The genes are TRBV6-6 and TRBJ1-1; D remains ambiguous. Germline lookup yields CDR1 MNHNY and CDR2 SVGAGI (reference sequence). CDR3 length equals 13 residues. V was shortened by 0 bases and J by 2 bases, with 4 bases between the two germline ends. The CDR3 protein is CASSYSQNTEAFF. The DNA for the CDR3 is TGTGCCAGCAGTTACTCGCAAAACACTGAAGCTTTCTTT.

The chain combines TRBV2 with TRBJ1-2; no reliable D call. Trimming left V 7 bases short and J 0 bases short, with 12 bases between. The germline CDR1 and CDR2 sequences are SNHLY and FYNNEI. CDR3 length: 14 amino acids. The CDR3 bases are TGTGCCAGCACCCCGATCACTCCTAACTATGGCTACACCTTC. Protein: CASTPITPNYGYTF.

This clonotype turned up a few times. The CDR3 here is CASSTGGGPGELFF. DNA of the CDR3: TGTGCCAGTAGTACAGGGGGCGGTCCCGGGGAGCTGTTTTTT. This chain uses TRBV19 with TRBJ2-2; 8 bases are shared with TRBD1. V trimming: 4 bases; J trimming: 6 bases; junction bases outside the gene matches: 4. The CDR3 is 14 residues long. CDR1 is LNHDA and CDR2 is SQIVND in the germline V gene (reference sequence).

This clonotype appeared a few times. J is TRBJ1-2 and V is TRBV3-1, with a tentative D call TRBD1 (5 bases). This CDR3 region has 13 residues. Germline V CDR1 and CDR2: LGHDT, YNNKEL (reference sequence). V was clipped by 0 bases and J by 10 bases, with 12 bases between them. CDR3 in amino acids: CASSQDSQGFYTF. CDR3 nucleotides: TGTGCCAGCAGCCAAGATTCTCAGGGCTTCTACACCTTC.

The V gene is TRBV5-1, the J gene TRBJ2-3; perhaps D is TRBD1 or TRBD2 (5 bases each). The germline gives CDR1 SGHRS, CDR2 YFSETQ. V lost 0 bases to trimming and J lost 4 bases, with 15 bases between them. This CDR3 is 16 amino acids long. The CDR3 coding sequence is TGCGCCAGCAGCTTGGATGGGGGATCCCTTGCAGATACGCAGTATTTT. As protein: CASSLDGGSLADTQYF.